The 13 T cell receptor beta chains listed next were all sequenced from one sample in a study of neurological immune-mediated disorders. Each CDR3 protein gets one entry after TCRdb re-called the 5' RACE reads with MiXCR. The table lists around 29,000 distinct CDR3 sequences, less than 6% of them singletons. The sequenced material came from CD4+ T cells from blood. These receptors all come from a woman in her fifties or sixties in good health.

This clonotype showed up many times. The gene calls are TRBV5-5 and TRBJ1-1; no firm D call. Germline V CDR1 and CDR2: SGHKS, YYEKEE (reference sequence). V was shortened by 2 bases and J by 8 bases, with 13 bases between the two germline ends. CDR3 length equals 13 residues. Here the CDR3 reads CASSFRDGVEAFF. Here the CDR3 DNA reads TGTGCCAGCAGCTTCCGAGATGGGGTCGAAGCTTTCTTT.

At least ten counts were recorded for this clonotype. This chain connects TRBV28 to TRBJ2-1; no clear D gene. V shed 5 bases and J shed 6 bases, with 14 bases lying between them. This CDR3 is 14 amino acids long. The V gene's germline CDR1 is MDHEN and CDR2 SYDVKM. Here the CDR3 DNA reads TGTGCCAGCAGTGAACATCAGGCCGGCAATGAGCAGTTCTTC. Its protein product is CASSEHQAGNEQFF.

CDR3 DNA sequence: TGCAGCGTTGCCGCGGGATATGAGCAGTTCTTC. The encoded protein is CSVAAGYEQFF. The chain combines TRBV29-1 with TRBJ2-1; a possible D gene is TRBD2 (6 bases). The CDR3 covers 11 residues. V was shortened by 4 bases and J by 8 bases, with 9 bases between the two germline ends. Germline values: CDR1 SQVTM, CDR2 ANQGSEA.

This clonotype has more than one count but fewer than ten. The chain employs TRBV28 and TRBJ1-2, with 10 bases that match TRBD1. Unmatched junction bases numbered 10, after V lost 7 bases and J lost 8 bases. Germline V lookup: CDR1 MDHEN, CDR2 SYDVKM. The CDR3 has 14 amino acids. The DNA for the CDR3 is TGTGCCAGCAAACCTCCGGGACAGGGGTCCGGCTACACCTTC. Its protein is CASKPPGQGSGYTF.

This clonotype was found many times. The genes are TRBV5-1 and TRBJ2-1; D possibly corresponds to TRBD2 (6 bases). Trimming removed 7 bases at V and 3 bases at J, with 14 bases between. The CDR3 runs to 14 residues. Per germline, CDR1 SGHRS and CDR2 YFSETQ. The CDR3 is CASAGTLDYNEQFF. For the CDR3, the DNA is TGCGCCAGCGCCGGGACTCTGGACTACAATGAGCAGTTCTTC.

This clonotype was observed many times. The chain links TRBV5-4 to TRBJ1-2; TRBD1 agrees at 12 bases. V trimming: 4 bases; J trimming: 14 bases; junction bases outside the gene matches: 6. The CDR3 contains 12 residues. CDR1 is SGHNT and CDR2 is YYREEE in the germline V gene (reference sequence). CDR3 residues: CASSQPGQGATF. CDR3 DNA sequence: TGTGCCAGCAGCCAGCCGGGACAGGGGGCTACCTTC. Drawing the rest from reference TRBV5-4 and TRBJ1-2, the complete variable domain is ETGVTQSPTHLIKTRGQQVTLRCSSQSGHNTVSWYQQALGQGPQFIFQYYREEENGRGNFPPRFSGLQFPNYSSELNVNALELDDSALYLCASSQPGQGATFGSGTRLTVV.

This clonotype was picked up many times. The rearrangement uses TRBV18 and TRBJ2-7, with 7 bases matching TRBD2. Germline V gene data show CDR1 as KGHSH and CDR2 as LQKENI. V was clipped by 0 bases and J by 4 bases; unmatched bases: 9. The CDR3 consists of 16 residues. The CDR3 nucleotides read TGTGCCAGCTCACCACCCGGTCTAGCGGCGCAATACGAGCAGTACTTC. Amino acids: CASSPPGLAAQYEQYF.

This clonotype was seen many times. The chain links TRBV20-1 to TRBJ2-4; 8 nucleotides agree with TRBD1. CDR3 length: 13 residues. Germline CDR1 and CDR2: DFQATT and SNEGSKA (reference sequence). Losses at the gene ends were 6 bases for V and 4 bases for J; bases not matched to a gene: 5. The CDR3 region is CSAETGGKNIQYF. CDR3 DNA sequence: TGCAGTGCGGAAACAGGGGGGAAAAACATTCAGTACTTC.

This clonotype occurred many times. J is TRBJ1-1 and V is TRBV7-8; D not certain. The V and J ends lost 2 bases and 2 bases respectively, with 9 bases between them. Germline CDR1 SGHVS, CDR2 FQNEAQ. The CDR3 covers 14 residues. The CDR3 here is CASSLSQINTEAFF. As DNA, the CDR3 is TGTGCCAGCAGCTTAAGCCAGATAAACACTGAAGCTTTCTTT.

This clonotype has ten or more counts. The chain carries TRBV25-1 and TRBJ2-1, with 13 bases identical to TRBD2. Germline CDR1 and CDR2: MGHDK and SYGVNS. V dropped 4 bases and J dropped 10; count of bases not matched to a gene: 7. The CDR3 contains 15 residues. The CDR3: CASSGGTSGALEQFF. In DNA, the CDR3 is TGTGCCAGCAGTGGGGGGACTAGCGGGGCTTTAGAGCAGTTCTTC.

This clonotype was detected many times. V and J are TRBV20-1 and TRBJ2-7; TRBD2 aligns across 7 bases. Losses at the gene ends were 4 bases for V and 0 bases for J; bases not matched to a gene: 6. Germline CDR1 DFQATT, CDR2 SNEGSKA (reference sequence). The CDR3 sequence is 14 residues long. The CDR3 reads CSAIGGVSSYEQYF. DNA of the CDR3: TGCAGTGCTATTGGGGGGGTGAGCTCCTACGAGCAGTACTTC.

This clonotype was picked up many times. The J gene is TRBJ2-5, the V gene TRBV28, with TRBD1 identical over 9 bases. The CDR3 consists of 15 residues. CDR1 MDHEN and CDR2 SYDVKM come from the germline V gene. V lost 6 bases, J lost 4 bases, and 9 bases stayed unmatched. The CDR3, as DNA: TGTGCCAGCAGCTTACCAAAGACAGGGGGAGAGACCCAGTACTTC. As protein: CASSLPKTGGETQYF.

By sample share, this clonotype is medium-sized. The chain recombines TRBV7-3 with TRBJ2-1; D perhaps matches TRBD2 (5 bases). V was trimmed by 5 bases and J by 6 bases, leaving 17 bases between them. This CDR3 is 15 amino acids long. The germline gives CDR1 SGHTA, CDR2 FQGTGA. CDR3 sequence: CASSINSEWGNEQFF. For the CDR3, the DNA is TGTGCCAGCAGCATCAATAGCGAGTGGGGCAATGAGCAGTTCTTC.